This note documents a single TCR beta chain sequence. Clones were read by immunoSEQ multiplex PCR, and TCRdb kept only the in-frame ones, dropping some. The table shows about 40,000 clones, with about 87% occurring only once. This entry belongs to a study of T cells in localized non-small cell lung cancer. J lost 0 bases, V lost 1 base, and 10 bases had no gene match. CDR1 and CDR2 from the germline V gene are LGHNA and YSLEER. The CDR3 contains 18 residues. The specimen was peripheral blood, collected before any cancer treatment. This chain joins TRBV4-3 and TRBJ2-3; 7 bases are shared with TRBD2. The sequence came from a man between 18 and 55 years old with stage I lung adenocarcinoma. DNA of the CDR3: TGCGCCAGCAGCCAAGCCTCCCCCGTAGCGGGTAGCACAGATACGCAGTATTTT. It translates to CASSQASPVAGSTDTQYF.